This TCR beta chain was obtained from a study of HIV-infected patients and healthy controls. TCRdb called the 5' RACE reads again in MiXCR, with one record for every CDR3 protein. The repertoire holds about 18,000 distinct CDR3 sequences, with less than 20% as singletons. V shed 7 bases and J 4 bases; nucleotides not matched to a gene: 9. This CDR3 is 15 amino acids long. The germline gives CDR1 WSHSY, CDR2 SAAADI. The chain has TRBV10-2 and TRBJ2-7; 11 positions match TRBD2. The sequencing sample was made of CD8+ T cells from blood. The receptor was isolated from a human donor in good health. This CDR3 reads CASKRPGTSGYEQYF. CDR3 coding DNA: TGCGCCAGCAAACGGCCTGGGACTAGCGGTTACGAGCAGTACTTC.